This T cell receptor beta chain is from a study of CD8+ T cells in alopecia areata. The germline V gene encodes CDR1 SGDLS and CDR2 YYNGEE. There are 14 residues in the CDR3. V lost 0 bases and J lost 3, with 10 bases in between. The sequencing template was cDNA reverse transcribed from extracted RNA. TCRdb keeps only in-frame clones here, not all; method: immunoSEQ multiplex PCR. The repertoire holds 150,000 to 200,000 clones, 50% to 70% seen once, with around 0.9% in the top ten. This clone was counted once. Indicated treatment: oral pan-JAK inhibitor, 5-10 mg twice daily. Peripheral blood samples and lesional scalp punch biopsies were obtained from alopecia areata patients.

The genes are TRBV9 and TRBJ2-7; TRBD1 might be the D (6 bases). The TCR was taken from a human donor with alopecia areata. This sample comprised CD4+ T cells sorted from blood, obtained at week 4, from a patient treated with tofacitinib. Here the CDR3 DNA reads TGTGCCAGCAGCGTAGGGCAGGGGAACTACGAGCAGTACTTC. It translates to CASSVGQGNYEQYF. The whole variable domain, remainder taken from reference TRBV9 and TRBJ2-7, is DSGVTQTPKHLITATGQRVTLRCSPRSGDLSVYWYQQSLDQGLQFLIQYYNGEERAKGNILERFSAQQFPDLHSELNLSSLELGDSALYFCASSVGQGNYEQYFGPGTRLTVT.